One sample yielded the 29 T cell receptor beta chains listed below, sequenced in a study of CD8 T cells in ankylosing spondylitis (TCRdb year 2017). Results the study describes overall, beyond this receptor: Blood from ankylosing spondylitis patients appeared to be characterized by a TCR beta motif made up of 8 or 9 highly homologous amino acid variants.

What these receptors recognize is not known. The library was built by means of 5' RACE. The sequencer listed for this sample is Illumina HiSeq 2500. Using fastp trimming at Q25 and MiXCR clonotype assembly, TCRdb reanalyzed the public sequencing data and kept in-frame beta chains. Rows with a matching CDR3 protein are joined into one entry that keeps the most common DNA and genes. The sample includes about 330,000 distinct CDR3 sequences, with 7% to 9% observed a single time. The ten largest clones represent 14% to 15% of the sample. Specimen: blood, either unsorted or a sorted T cell fraction (not recorded which). The source of these receptors is a male donor with ankylosing spondylitis.

V gene TRBV29-1 combines with J gene TRBJ1-1; no definite D call. Trimming shortened V by 7 bases and J by 1 base, and 7 bases separated the two germline ends. The CDR3 length is 11 residues. The germline V gene has CDR1 SQVTM and CDR2 ANQGSEA. CDR3 loop: CSAQANTEAFF. The DNA of the CDR3 is TGCAGCGCGCAGGCGAACACTGAAGCTTTCTTT.

In its sample, this clonotype was seen a few times. CDR3 amino acids: CSARDDGATNEKLFF. The CDR3 region has the DNA TGCAGTGCTAGAGATGATGGAGCAACTAATGAAAAACTGTTTTTT. The J gene is TRBJ1-4, the V gene TRBV20-1; D remains unclear. CDR1 is DFQATT and CDR2 is SNEGSKA in the germline V gene (reference sequence). The CDR3 contains 15 residues. V lost 0 bases to trimming and J lost 0 bases, with 8 bases between them.

V usage is TRBV5-1 and J usage is TRBJ2-3; possibly TRBD2 for D (5 bases). Trimming cost V 0 bases and J 2 bases, with 10 bases left between them. From germline, CDR1 is SGHRS and CDR2 YFSETQ. The CDR3 totals 15 residues. The CDR3 reads CASSLEQRPTDTQYF. The CDR3 region has the DNA TGCGCCAGCAGCTTGGAACAGCGGCCCACAGATACGCAGTATTTT.

V and J are TRBV9 and TRBJ2-1; D uncertain. The V gene lost 2 bases and the J gene lost 1 base, with 4 bases spanning the gap. There are 13 residues in the CDR3. Germline CDR1 and CDR2: SGDLS and YYNGEE. The chain's CDR3 is CASSVESYNEQFF. The CDR3 region has the DNA TGTGCCAGCAGCGTGGAGTCCTACAATGAGCAGTTCTTC.

This clonotype has just a few counts. The chain carries TRBV12-3 or TRBV12-4 and TRBJ2-2, with a tentative D call TRBD1 (6 bases). V gave up 5 bases and J gave up 0 bases, with 10 bases separating them. The CDR3 runs to 15 residues. The CDR3 protein is CASSQQGSNTGELFF. DNA of the CDR3: TGTGCCAGCAGTCAACAGGGCTCGAACACCGGGGAGCTGTTTTTT.

This chain joins TRBV18 and TRBJ1-1; perhaps TRBD1 as D (6 bases). V dropped 6 bases and J dropped 4 bases, with 21 bases sitting between them. The CDR3 has 16 amino acids. Germline CDR1 KGHSH, CDR2 LQKENI. DNA of the CDR3: TGTGCCAGCTCGCTCGCTAGTGGGGGCCTCTCCACTGAAGCTTTCTTT. Protein product: CASSLASGGLSTEAFF.

This clonotype was detected a few times. The chain links TRBV7-2 to TRBJ1-6; perhaps TRBD1 as D (6 bases). V was shortened by 1 base and J by 8 bases, with 9 bases between the two germline ends. The CDR3 totals 14 residues. Germline values: CDR1 SGHTA, CDR2 FQGNSA. The CDR3 sequence is CASSLVRGHSPLHF. The CDR3 region has the DNA TGTGCCAGCAGCTTAGTCAGGGGTCATTCACCCCTCCACTTT.

This clonotype has a count of ten or more. The chain links TRBV24-1 to TRBJ2-5, with D perhaps being TRBD1 or TRBD2 (6 bases each). The germline V and J ends were trimmed by 3 bases and 2 bases, with 9 bases remaining between them. Germline values: CDR1 KGHDR, CDR2 SFDVKD. The CDR3 runs to 14 residues. The CDR3 loop reads CATSDGGLQETQYF. The CDR3 DNA sequence: TGTGCCACCAGTGATGGGGGGCTGCAAGAGACCCAGTACTTC.

V usage is TRBV6-1 and J usage is TRBJ2-7, with 7 nucleotides matching TRBD1. The germline V gene encodes CDR1 MNHNS and CDR2 SASEGT. V shed 7 bases and J 2 bases; nucleotides not matched to a gene: 14. The CDR3 consists of 16 residues. CDR3 bases: TGTGCCAGCAAGCCCCCACGACAGGGTGCAACCTACGAGCAGTACTTC. Its protein is CASKPPRQGATYEQYF.

The rearrangement joins TRBV29-1 to TRBJ2-2; 10 nucleotides agree with TRBD1. The V segment lost 7 bases and the J segment 7 bases; nucleotides outside the gene matches: 6. CDR3 length: 13 amino acids. CDR1 is SQVTM and CDR2 is ANQGSEA in the germline V gene. The CDR3, as DNA: TGCAGCGCCCGGACAGGGGGGGACGGGGAGCTGTTTTTT. Encoded protein: CSARTGGDGELFF.

This clonotype was seen a handful of times. J is TRBJ1-1 and V is TRBV3-1; possibly TRBD1 for D (5 bases). V dropped 1 base and J dropped 4 bases, with 7 bases sitting between them. Germline assignment: CDR1 LGHDT and CDR2 YNNKEL (reference sequence). The CDR3 length is 13 residues. CDR3 sequence (DNA): TGTGCCAGCAGCCAAGTTGACAGCACTGAAGCTTTCTTT. This gives the protein CASSQVDSTEAFF.

The chain links TRBV7-2 to TRBJ2-1; a possible D gene is TRBD1 (6 bases). CDR3 length: 15 residues. Trimming pared 2 bases from V and 3 bases from J, leaving 11 bases between. Germline V CDR1 and CDR2: SGHTA, FQGNSA. CDR3 in amino acids: CASSLLGQSYNEQFF. Written as DNA, the CDR3 is TGTGCCAGCAGCTTACTTGGACAGAGCTACAATGAGCAGTTCTTC.

This clonotype showed up just a few times. V gene TRBV4-3 combines with J gene TRBJ2-7; TRBD2 agrees at 7 bases. Germline V gene lookup returns CDR1 LGHNA and CDR2 YSLEER. The CDR3 has 18 residues. V lost 0 bases to trimming and J lost 3 bases; unmatched junction nucleotides: 14. CDR3 sequence reads: CASSQEYSGKSYNYEQYF. As DNA, the CDR3 is TGCGCCAGCAGCCAAGAATACAGCGGGAAATCTTATAACTACGAGCAGTACTTC.

This clonotype was detected only a few times. The chain combines TRBV4-1 with TRBJ1-2; TRBD1 might be the D (6 bases). CDR3 length: 13 residues. Germline V gene data show CDR1 as MGHRA and CDR2 as YSYEKL. Trimming pared 3 bases from V and 7 bases from J, leaving 12 bases between. The CDR3 DNA is TGCGCCAGCAGCCACACGGGGGGGCTTGGCTACACCTTC. Protein product: CASSHTGGLGYTF.

This clonotype has a handful of counts. The chain combines TRBV6-5 with TRBJ1-1, with 8 bases that match TRBD1. Trimming at V came to 5 bases and at J to 7 bases, leaving 3 bases not matched to a gene. Germline V CDR1 and CDR2: MNHEY, SVGAGI. The CDR3 runs 12 residues. In DNA form, the CDR3 reads TGTGCCAGCAGTCGGACAGGGCGTGAAGCTTTCTTT. This sequence encodes CASSRTGREAFF.

With regard to this clonotype: This could be a read error, since a much larger clone is one nucleotide away. The chain has TRBV11-2 and TRBJ2-1; D not certain. The CDR3 has 11 amino acids. V lost 5 bases and J 8 bases, leaving 7 bases between the germline ends. Germline V gene sequence: CDR1 SGHAT, CDR2 FQNNGV. This CDR3 is CASSAQDEQFF. CDR3 coding DNA: TGTGCCAGCAGCGCGCAGGATGAGCAGTTCTTC. The complete variable domain, with remaining parts taken from reference TRBV11-2 and TRBJ2-1, reads EAGVAQSPRYKIIEKRQSVAFWCNPISGHATLYWYQQILGQGPKLLIQFQNNGVVDDSQLPKDRFSAERLKGVDSTLKIQPAKLEDSAVYLCASSAQDEQFFGPGTRLTVL.

The genes are TRBV3-1 and TRBJ2-5; 7 bases match TRBD1. The junction had 3 bases not matched to a gene; V was cut back by 1 base and J by 1 base. The CDR3 sequence is 15 residues long. Germline V gene lookup returns CDR1 LGHDT and CDR2 YNNKEL (reference sequence). The CDR3 nucleotides are TGTGCCAGCAGCCAAGGGGGGACAGTCCAAGAGACCCAGTACTTC. Its translation is CASSQGGTVQETQYF.

This clonotype has more than one count but fewer than ten. This chain joins TRBV6-2 or TRBV6-3 and TRBJ2-1; D is uncertain. This CDR3 contains 14 residues. V lost 1 base and J 0 bases, leaving 4 bases between the germline ends. Germline V CDR1 and CDR2: MNHEY, SVGEGT. The CDR3 is CASSYLSSYNEQFF. The CDR3 DNA is TGTGCCAGCAGTTACTTGAGCTCCTACAATGAGCAGTTCTTC.

This clonotype has more than one count but fewer than ten. V is TRBV12-3 or TRBV12-4 and J is TRBJ1-5; the D is unclear. The germline V and J ends were trimmed by 2 bases and 8 bases, with 10 bases remaining between them. The CDR3 consists of 13 residues. DNA of the CDR3: TGTGCCAGCAGTTTACTAAGCCTGGAGCCCCAGCATTTT. As protein: CASSLLSLEPQHF.

The chain recombines TRBV7-9 with TRBJ2-7; D gene ambiguous. This CDR3 has 14 residues. Trimming cost V 7 bases and J 2 bases, with 15 bases left between them. Per germline, CDR1 SEHNR and CDR2 FQNEAQ (reference sequence). CDR3 sequence (DNA): TGTGCCAGCACCATAAACCTTTCCACCTACGAGCAGTACTTC. Translated, it gives CASTINLSTYEQYF.

This clonotype appeared many times. This rearrangement joins TRBV7-2 to TRBJ2-1, with D uncertain. The CDR3 sequence is 9 residues long. The germline V and J ends were trimmed by 6 bases and 14 bases, with 8 bases remaining between them. Germline V CDR1 and CDR2: SGHTA, FQGNSA. The chain's CDR3 is CASSLGEFF. CDR3 in DNA: TGTGCCAGCAGTCTAGGCGAGTTCTTC.

The chain has TRBV4-2 and TRBJ1-5; TRBD1 matches at 8 bases. The CDR3 runs 15 residues. The J segment lost 9 bases and the V segment lost 0 bases, leaving 7 bases of the junction unmatched. The germline CDR1 and CDR2 sequences are LGHNA and YNFKEQ. CDR3 sequence (DNA): TGTGCCAGCAGCCAAGAGACGGCAGGGGGCCGGCCCCAGCATTTT. Its translation: CASSQETAGGRPQHF.

The chain employs TRBV7-3 and TRBJ2-1; the D call may be TRBD1 or TRBD2 (5 bases each). The CDR3 covers 14 residues. Trimming removed 2 bases from V and 7 bases from J, with 12 bases in between. Germline CDR1 and CDR2: SGHTA and FQGTGA. Here the CDR3 DNA reads TGTGCCAGCAGCTTAGGGACCCCCGGGAATGAGCAGTTCTTC. Translation gives CASSLGTPGNEQFF.

Written as DNA, the CDR3 is TGTGCCAGCAGTTTCCGGGACAGGGGTGGCTATGAGCAGTTCTTC. Protein sequence: CASSFRDRGGYEQFF. The rearrangement joins TRBV12-3 or TRBV12-4 to TRBJ2-1; 10 bases align to TRBD1. This CDR3 has 15 amino acids. V lost 3 bases to trimming and J lost 8 bases; unmatched junction nucleotides: 7.

The J gene is TRBJ2-3, the V gene TRBV24-1; 8 bases map to TRBD1. The CDR3 runs 17 residues. V dropped 7 bases and J dropped 5; count of bases not matched to a gene: 16. Germline values: CDR1 KGHDR, CDR2 SFDVKD. CDR3 DNA sequence: TGTGCCACCAGCCCGGGTCCCCCTCGACAGGGGAGAGATACGCAGTATTTT. Translating gives CATSPGPPRQGRDTQYF.

This clonotype was detected ten times or more. The chain recombines TRBV9 with TRBJ2-7; possible D gene TRBD1, 6 bases. The CDR3 length is 12 residues. V lost 7 bases to trimming and J lost 6 bases, with 14 bases between them. Germline CDR1 and CDR2: SGDLS and YYNGEE. In DNA form, the CDR3 reads TGTGCCAGCGCACAGGGAGAGGGCGAGCAGTACTTC. Translating it yields CASAQGEGEQYF.

The J gene is TRBJ1-4, the V gene TRBV30; D not certain. The germline V and J ends were trimmed by 0 bases and 2 bases, with 1 base remaining between them. CDR3 length equals 12 residues. Germline V gives CDR1 GTSNPN, CDR2 SVGIG (reference sequence). CDR3 in amino acids: CAWSVTNEKLFF. In nucleotides, the CDR3 is TGTGCCTGGAGTGTGACTAATGAAAAACTGTTTTTT.

This clonotype came up many times. The V gene is TRBV6-5, the J gene TRBJ2-3; unclear D gene. The CDR3 is 15 residues long. Germline assignment: CDR1 MNHEY and CDR2 SVGAGI. V was trimmed by 1 base and J by 2 bases, leaving 10 bases between them. In nucleotides, the CDR3 is TGTGCCAGCAGTTACTATGGCAGAAACACAGATACGCAGTATTTT. It encodes CASSYYGRNTDTQYF.

This chain connects TRBV4-3 to TRBJ2-7, with TRBD1 matching over 7 bases. Germline CDR1 LGHNA, CDR2 YSLEER. Unmatched junction bases numbered 3, after V lost 3 bases and J lost 4 bases. The CDR3 is 13 amino acids. CDR3 coding DNA: TGCGCCAGCAGCCACGGACAGGCGTACGAGCAGTACTTC. Translated, it gives CASSHGQAYEQYF.